This entry is about one T cell receptor beta chain. This entry belongs to a study of blood T cells in healthy people across ages. A sample-barcoded 5' primer and a J-beta primer mix were used in a second PCR of about 7 to 12 cycles. TCRdb analysed the 5' RACE reads with MiXCR anew, one entry per CDR3 protein. The sample yields roughly 1,500,000 distinct CDR3 sequences, about 43% seen once. This clonotype was sampled from a woman aged 18-30 years in good health. Sequenced input: blood.

DNA of the CDR3: TGTGCCAGCAGTCGGACAGGGGCGGACACTGAAGCTTTCTTT. Protein sequence: CASSRTGADTEAFF. The V and J genes are TRBV27 and TRBJ1-1; 9 bases agree with TRBD1. Germline V gives CDR1 MNHEY, CDR2 SMNVEV (reference sequence). The CDR3 has 14 residues. V shed 5 bases, J shed 3 bases, and the junction held 4 bases outside the gene matches.